This note documents a single TCR beta chain sequence. In each case, RNA was isolated and then reverse transcribed into cDNA as the sequencing template. Assay: immunoSEQ multiplex PCR; the TCRdb copy retains only in-frame clones and omits some. The table includes about 180,000 clones, approximately 52% detected once. This entry belongs to a study of CD8+ T cells in alopecia areata. There are 16 residues in the CDR3. Germline trimming cut 4 bases from V and 4 bases from J; bases unmatched to any gene: 13. Germline CDR1 SNHLY, CDR2 FYNNEI. Treatment noted: oral pan-JAK inhibitor, 5-10 mg twice daily. This chain joins TRBV2 and TRBJ2-7; 7 bases align to TRBD1. Sequenced material: CD4+ T cells sorted from blood, taken at roughly week 58, from a patient treated with tofacitinib. The sequence came from a human donor with alopecia areata. The CDR3 nucleotides are TGTGCCAGCAGTGTGGGGTGGAGACAGGGAGTTTACGAGCAGTACTTC. Its protein product is CASSVGWRQGVYEQYF.